The present TCR beta chain was sequenced within a study of molecular identifiers for immune sequencing clone quantification. Listed TCR primers and previously described methods were used for bulk TCR libraries. MiXCR, applied by TCRdb to the PCR reads, yields one record per CDR3 protein. Here the sample spans 400,000 to 600,000 distinct CDR3 sequences, around 23% being singletons. In this sample, this clonotype turned up a few times. Germline assignment: CDR1 MGHRA and CDR2 YSYEKL. The length of the CDR3 is 13 residues. Trimming shortened V by 6 bases and J by 4 bases, and 11 bases separated the two germline ends.

This chain links TRBV4-1 with TRBJ2-3, with a possible D match to TRBD2 (6 bases). Input material: naive CD8+ T cells from blood, with Jurkat cell RNA spiked in. The subset is: FACS-sorted CD8+CD4-CCR7+CD45RA+ naive T cells. This clonotype was obtained from a human donor in good health. Some libraries in this study had Jurkat cell RNA spiked in. CDR3 loop: CASRSSVSDTQYF. The CDR3 DNA follows: TGCGCCAGCAGGTCTAGCGTCTCAGATACGCAGTATTTT.